This is a list of T cell receptor beta chains from one sample in a study of blood T cell repertoires in COVID-19. Assay: immunoSEQ multiplex PCR; the TCRdb copy retains only in-frame clones and omits some. Among hundreds of thousands of clones, around 90% were seen once, and the ten largest hold 8% to 9.5%. Sequencing was performed on PBMCs or T cells enriched from blood (not recorded which). All receptors derive from a young woman who had recovered from COVID-19. CDR3s include the opening cysteine and the closing phenylalanine or tryptophan. Fields, in order: D gene, V gene, J gene, clone size, CDR3 protein, CDR3 DNA. D genes are given only for firm matches. Clone size, where shown, is once, few, many, or a class for clones that have expanded.

d_call: -
v_call: TRBV4-3
j_call: TRBJ2-7
clone_size: -
cdr3_aa: CASSQGRGPSYEQYF
cdr3_nt: TGCGCCAGCAGCCAAGGGCGGGGGCCCTCCTACGAGCAGTACTTC

d_call: -
v_call: TRBV28
j_call: TRBJ1-5
clone_size: -
cdr3_aa: CASSLGGDSNQPQHF
cdr3_nt: TGTGCCAGCAGTTTAGGGGGGGATAGCAATCAGCCCCAGCATTTT

d_call: TRBD1
v_call: TRBV4-3
j_call: TRBJ1-2
clone_size: few
cdr3_aa: CASSQVPVGTVANYGYTF
cdr3_nt: TGCGCCAGCAGCCAAGTTCCCGTCGGGACAGTCGCTAACTATGGCTACACCTTC

d_call: -
v_call: TRBV9
j_call: TRBJ1-6
clone_size: -
cdr3_aa: CASSVGGLINSPLHF
cdr3_nt: TGTGCCAGCAGCGTAGGGGGACTGATTAATTCACCCCTCCACTTT

d_call: -
v_call: TRBV28
j_call: TRBJ1-1
clone_size: -
cdr3_aa: CASSSWGPEAFF
cdr3_nt: TGTGCCAGCAGTTCCTGGGGCCCCGAAGCTTTCTTT

d_call: TRBD2
v_call: TRBV4-1
j_call: TRBJ2-2
clone_size: -
cdr3_aa: CASSIPTTSGRAAGELFF
cdr3_nt: TGCGCCAGCAGCATCCCTACAACTAGCGGGAGGGCCGCCGGGGAGCTGTTTTTT

d_call: TRBD1
v_call: TRBV25-1
j_call: TRBJ2-5
clone_size: -
cdr3_aa: CASSEGQGAGETQYF
cdr3_nt: TGTGCCAGCAGTGAGGGGCAGGGGGCTGGGGAGACCCAGTACTTC

d_call: -
v_call: TRBV4-3
j_call: TRBJ1-2
clone_size: -
cdr3_aa: CASSEDVGQLSYTF
cdr3_nt: TGCGCCAGCAGCGAAGACGTAGGACAGTTGAGCTACACCTTC

d_call: TRBD1
v_call: TRBV7-2
j_call: TRBJ2-1
clone_size: -
cdr3_aa: CASSLGRSGTAYNEQFF
cdr3_nt: TGTGCCAGCAGCTTAGGGCGGTCCGGGACAGCTTACAATGAGCAGTTCTTC

d_call: -
v_call: TRBV27
j_call: TRBJ1-2
clone_size: -
cdr3_aa: CATGDRTEPYGYTF
cdr3_nt: TGTGCCACCGGAGACAGGACAGAGCCTTATGGCTACACCTTC

d_call: -
v_call: TRBV12-3/TRBV12-4
j_call: TRBJ1-1
clone_size: -
cdr3_aa: CASSRRQNTEAFF
cdr3_nt: TGTGCCAGCAGTCGCCGACAGAACACTGAAGCTTTCTTT

d_call: TRBD2
v_call: TRBV4-2
j_call: TRBJ2-2
clone_size: -
cdr3_aa: CASSQAGGRENTGELFF
cdr3_nt: TGTGCCAGCAGCCAAGCGGGCGGGAGAGAGAACACCGGGGAGCTGTTTTTT

d_call: -
v_call: TRBV18
j_call: TRBJ1-1
clone_size: few
cdr3_aa: CASSPSTGMNTEAFF
cdr3_nt: TGTGCCAGCTCACCCTCCACAGGGATGAACACTGAAGCTTTCTTT

d_call: TRBD1
v_call: TRBV7-2
j_call: TRBJ1-6
clone_size: -
cdr3_aa: CASSAKVVPRGNSPLHF
cdr3_nt: TGTGCCAGCAGTGCAAAGGTGGTGCCCAGGGGGAATTCACCCCTCCACTTT

d_call: TRBD2
v_call: TRBV7-9
j_call: TRBJ2-2
clone_size: -
cdr3_aa: CASSFTRGVGTGELFF
cdr3_nt: TGTGCCAGCAGCTTTACGCGGGGGGTTGGCACCGGGGAGCTGTTTTTT

d_call: -
v_call: TRBV19
j_call: TRBJ1-2
clone_size: few
cdr3_aa: CASSIGPGYNYGYTF
cdr3_nt: TGTGCCAGTAGTATAGGTCCAGGCTACAACTATGGCTACACCTTC

d_call: -
v_call: TRBV18
j_call: TRBJ2-3
clone_size: -
cdr3_aa: CASSPLGLEGADTQYF
cdr3_nt: TGTGCCAGCTCACCACTCGGACTAGAGGGGGCAGATACGCAGTATTTT

d_call: -
v_call: TRBV18
j_call: TRBJ1-2
clone_size: -
cdr3_aa: CASSPVTDYGYTF
cdr3_nt: TGTGCCAGCTCACCAGTAACAGACTATGGCTACACCTTC

d_call: TRBD2
v_call: TRBV19
j_call: TRBJ2-3
clone_size: -
cdr3_aa: CASSIGLAGGGDTQYF
cdr3_nt: TGTGCCAGTAGTATAGGACTAGCGGGAGGGGGAGATACGCAGTATTTT

d_call: TRBD1
v_call: TRBV20-1
j_call: TRBJ1-2
clone_size: -
cdr3_aa: CSASSQGGGLAGYTF
cdr3_nt: TGCAGTGCTAGTAGCCAGGGGGGTGGGTTGGCTGGCTACACCTTC

d_call: -
v_call: TRBV2
j_call: TRBJ1-1
clone_size: once
cdr3_aa: CASSEGGRNTEAFF
cdr3_nt: TGTGCCAGCAGTGAAGGGGGGCGAAACACTGAAGCTTTCTTT

d_call: -
v_call: TRBV28
j_call: TRBJ1-6
clone_size: few
cdr3_aa: CASSLTGGYNSPLHF
cdr3_nt: TGTGCCAGCAGTTTGACGGGGGGCTATAATTCACCCCTCCACTTT

d_call: TRBD2
v_call: TRBV6-4
j_call: TRBJ2-7
clone_size: -
cdr3_aa: CATTTSGAARQYF
cdr3_nt: TGTGCCACCACGACTAGCGGGGCCGCACGGCAGTACTTC

d_call: -
v_call: TRBV19
j_call: TRBJ1-1
clone_size: -
cdr3_aa: CASSAADRRNTEAFF
cdr3_nt: TGTGCCAGTAGTGCCGCAGACAGGCGGAACACTGAAGCTTTCTTT

d_call: TRBD1
v_call: TRBV18
j_call: TRBJ1-5
clone_size: -
cdr3_aa: CASSARQGTDQPQHF
cdr3_nt: TGTGCCAGCTCAGCCAGACAGGGGACGGATCAGCCCCAGCATTTT

d_call: TRBD2
v_call: TRBV5-1
j_call: TRBJ2-2
clone_size: -
cdr3_aa: CASSPSQETSGVDTGELFF
cdr3_nt: TGCGCCAGCAGCCCCTCCCAGGAGACTAGCGGGGTCGACACCGGGGAGCTGTTTTTT

d_call: -
v_call: TRBV9
j_call: TRBJ1-4
clone_size: -
cdr3_aa: CASSPLIQSNEKLFF
cdr3_nt: TGTGCCAGCAGCCCTCTTATACAGAGTAATGAAAAACTGTTTTTT

d_call: TRBD1
v_call: TRBV29-1
j_call: TRBJ1-1
clone_size: -
cdr3_aa: CSVESGGSEAFF
cdr3_nt: TGCAGCGTTGAATCAGGGGGTTCTGAAGCTTTCTTT

d_call: -
v_call: TRBV30
j_call: TRBJ1-1
clone_size: -
cdr3_aa: CAWSFGRGITEAFF
cdr3_nt: TGTGCCTGGAGTTTCGGCAGGGGTATCACTGAAGCTTTCTTT

d_call: TRBD1
v_call: TRBV19
j_call: TRBJ2-2
clone_size: -
cdr3_aa: CASSPIPGQGADKLFF
cdr3_nt: TGTGCCAGTAGTCCTATACCGGGACAGGGGGCGGATAAGCTGTTTTTT

d_call: -
v_call: TRBV12-3/TRBV12-4
j_call: TRBJ1-2
clone_size: -
cdr3_aa: CASSPDSYGYTF
cdr3_nt: TGTGCCAGCAGTCCGGACAGCTATGGCTACACCTTC

d_call: -
v_call: TRBV19
j_call: TRBJ1-3
clone_size: -
cdr3_aa: CASQRDTRSTIYF
cdr3_nt: TGTGCCAGCCAACGGGACACTCGGAGCACCATATATTTT

d_call: -
v_call: TRBV25-1
j_call: TRBJ2-3
clone_size: -
cdr3_aa: CASSELGQATDTQYF
cdr3_nt: TGTGCCAGCAGTGAATTGGGTCAGGCTACAGATACGCAGTATTTT